These 10 T cell receptor beta chains came from one sample sequenced in a study of beta chain features in type 1 diabetes. These receptors have no identified antigens. Since all of the isolated RNA was reverse transcribed, expressed TCRB transcripts were what got sequenced. Clones were read by immunoSEQ multiplex PCR, and TCRdb kept only the in-frame ones, dropping some. The sample carries around 25,000 clones, 68% recorded once. Whole-study findings and limits: Moderately but significantly shorter TCRB CDR3s were found in Type 1 diabetes patients in all four CD4+ subsets.

The sequenced sample was stem cell memory CD4+ T cells from blood. All receptors derive from a woman aged 40 to 50 with type 1 diabetes.

This clone was seen just once. CDR3 residues: CASSWAGKGEKLFF. In nucleotides, the CDR3 is TGTGCCAGCAGTTGGGCAGGGAAGGGTGAAAAACTGTTTTTT. This chain links TRBV27 with TRBJ1-4; a weak D match, TRBD1 (5 bases). CDR1 is MNHEY, CDR2 SMNVEV, per germline (reference sequence). The V end was cut by 4 bases, the J end by 7 bases, with 13 bases between. This CDR3 is 14 amino acids long.

The V call is TRBV18, the J call TRBJ1-3; a possible D gene is TRBD1 (6 bases). Germline V CDR1 and CDR2: KGHSH, LQKENI. Trimming took 2 bases from V and 0 from J, leaving 8 bases between them. The CDR3 runs 15 residues. The CDR3 sequence is CASSPNRASGNTIYF. In DNA form, the CDR3 reads TGTGCCAGCTCACCAAACAGGGCCTCTGGAAACACCATATATTTT.

The chain carries TRBV28 and TRBJ1-2; possibly TRBD1 for D (6 bases). The V end was cut by 6 bases, the J end by 7 bases, with 15 bases between. CDR1 is MDHEN and CDR2 is SYDVKM in the germline V gene. The CDR3 loop spans 13 amino acids. CDR3 coding DNA: TGTGCCAGCAGCCCGGGACAAACGGGTGGCTACACCTTC. It is translated as CASSPGQTGGYTF.

Only a few counts were recorded for this clone. The rearrangement links TRBV5-1 to TRBJ1-1; a possible D gene is TRBD1 (6 bases). In germline, CDR1 is SGHRS, CDR2 YFSETQ. The CDR3 covers 14 residues. V lost 7 bases and J 4 bases, leaving 17 bases between the germline ends. The CDR3 sequence is CASASNREGTEAFF. CDR3 in DNA: TGCGCCAGCGCTTCGAACAGGGAGGGCACTGAAGCTTTCTTT.

The chain links TRBV7-3 to TRBJ1-1, with a tentative D call TRBD1 (5 bases). In germline, CDR1 is SGHTA, CDR2 FQGTGA. Trimming stripped 7 bases from V and 4 bases from J, with 16 bases between. The CDR3 totals 14 residues. The CDR3 region has the DNA TGTGCCAGCAACTGGGGACTCAAGGGCACTGAAGCTTTCTTT. This sequence encodes CASNWGLKGTEAFF.

This clone was recorded only once. The CDR3 DNA follows: TGTGCCAGCAGCTTTTTCGCGGAGGTTGAAGCTTTCTTT. This codes for CASSFFAEVEAFF. The chain is built from TRBV7-2 and TRBJ1-1; D is unclear. The germline V gene encodes CDR1 SGHTA and CDR2 FQGNSA. V gave up 3 bases and J gave up 7 bases, with 12 bases separating them. The CDR3 has 13 amino acids.

This chain joins TRBV7-2 and TRBJ1-1; tentatively, D is TRBD1 (5 bases). The germline CDR1 and CDR2 sequences are SGHTA and FQGNSA. Trimming took off 3 bases at V and 0 bases at J, with 8 bases between the two ends. This CDR3 comprises 14 residues. CDR3 sequence (DNA): TGTGCCAGCAGCTTGCAGGGCATGAACACTGAAGCTTTCTTT. Protein sequence: CASSLQGMNTEAFF.

The gene calls are TRBV11-3 and TRBJ2-5; 10 bases line up with TRBD1. With V trimmed by 5 bases and J by 5 bases, 14 bases remained unmatched. The CDR3 has 17 residues. CDR1 and CDR2 from the germline V gene are SGHNT and YENEEA. The CDR3 loop is CASSPLRRTGGWETQYF. The CDR3 DNA is TGTGCCAGCAGCCCCCTCCGCCGGACAGGGGGATGGGAGACCCAGTACTTC.

V gene TRBV10-3 combines with J gene TRBJ1-1, with 7 nucleotides matching TRBD1. The CDR3 consists of 15 residues. Trimming removed 2 bases from V and 5 bases from J; junction bases left unmatched: 8. Germline lookup yields CDR1 ENHRY and CDR2 SYGVKD. CDR3 residues: CAISEGQVGLTEAFF. The CDR3 coding sequence is TGTGCCATCAGTGAGGGACAGGTTGGCCTGACTGAAGCTTTCTTT.

The rearrangement joins TRBV28 to TRBJ2-7; 10 bases line up with TRBD2. Trimming cost V 3 bases and J 6 bases; bases outside gene matches: 5. Germline CDR1 reads MDHEN; CDR2 reads SYDVKM. CDR3 length: 14 residues. The CDR3 sequence is CASSFLAGAGEQYF. The DNA for the CDR3 is TGTGCCAGCAGTTTCCTAGCGGGAGCTGGCGAGCAGTACTTC.